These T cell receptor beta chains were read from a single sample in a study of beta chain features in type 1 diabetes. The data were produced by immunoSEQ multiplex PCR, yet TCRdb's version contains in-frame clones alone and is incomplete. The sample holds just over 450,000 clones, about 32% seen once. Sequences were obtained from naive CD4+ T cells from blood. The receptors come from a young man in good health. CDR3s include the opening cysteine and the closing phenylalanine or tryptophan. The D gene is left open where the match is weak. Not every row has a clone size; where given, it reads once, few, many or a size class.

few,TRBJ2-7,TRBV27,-,TGTGCCAGCAGCGAGCAGGGTTACAGATCCTACGAGCAGTACTTC,CASSEQGYRSYEQYF
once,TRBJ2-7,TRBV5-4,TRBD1,TGTGCCAGCAGCAAGGACAGGTCGGGCTACGAGCAGTACTTC,CASSKDRSGYEQYF
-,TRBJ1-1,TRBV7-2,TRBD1,TGTGCCAGCAGCTTAGGCGGGGCAGGGGGAGCTGAAGCTTTCTTT,CASSLGGAGGAEAFF
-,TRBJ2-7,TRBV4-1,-,TGCGCCAGCAGCCGAGTTAGCCCGGGTAGCTCCTACGAGCAGTACTTC,CASSRVSPGSSYEQYF
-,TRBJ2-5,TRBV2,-,TGTGCCAGCAGTGAAGTCAGAGAGACCCAGTACTTC,CASSEVRETQYF
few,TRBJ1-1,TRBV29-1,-,TGCAGCGTTGTTCCCGTGAGGAACACTGAAGCTTTCTTT,CSVVPVRNTEAFF
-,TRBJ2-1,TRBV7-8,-,TGTGCCAGCAGCCCAGAGCGGGTCCCCTACAATGAGCAGTTCTTC,CASSPERVPYNEQFF
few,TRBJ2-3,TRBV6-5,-,TGTGCCAGCAGTTACCCCACTACCGGTATAGTGGATACGCAGTATTTT,CASSYPTTGIVDTQYF
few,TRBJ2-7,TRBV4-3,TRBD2,TGCGCCAGCAGCCAAGAGGCGGGAGCGACCTACGAGCAGTACTTC,CASSQEAGATYEQYF
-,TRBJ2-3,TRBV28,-,TGTGCCAGCAGTTTGTTGGGAGATACGCAGTATTTT,CASSLLGDTQYF
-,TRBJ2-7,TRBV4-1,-,TGCGCCAGCAGCCCCGAGAAGGGCTACGAGCAGTACTTC,CASSPEKGYEQYF
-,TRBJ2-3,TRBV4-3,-,TGCGCCAGCAGCCAAGTAGGCGCCCACAGCACAGATACGCAGTATTTT,CASSQVGAHSTDTQYF
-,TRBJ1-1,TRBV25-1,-,TGTGCCAGCAGTGAATATGGGTCCGGGAGAACTGAAGCTTTCTTT,CASSEYGSGRTEAFF
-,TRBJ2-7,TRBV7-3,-,TGTGCCAGCAGCCTGAAAGGTGGGACCTACGAGCAGTACTTC,CASSLKGGTYEQYF
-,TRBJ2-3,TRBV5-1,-,TGCGCCAGCAGCTGGACGGCAGATACGCAGTATTTT,CASSWTADTQYF
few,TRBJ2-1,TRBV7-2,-,TGTGCCAGCAGCTTAGGGATAGCTCGGCACAATGAGCAGTTCTTC,CASSLGIARHNEQFF
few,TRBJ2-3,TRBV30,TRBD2,TGTGCCTGGAGCAGTAGCGGGAGTCTGCGACGTTCAGATACGCAGTATTTT,CAWSSSGSLRRSDTQYF
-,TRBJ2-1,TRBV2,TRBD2,TGTGCCAGTACTAGCGGGCCTGTCAATGAGCAGTTCTTC,CASTSGPVNEQFF
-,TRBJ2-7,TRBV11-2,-,TGTGCCAGCAGCTTAGTTGGGTTTCGGGACGAGCAGTACTTC,CASSLVGFRDEQYF
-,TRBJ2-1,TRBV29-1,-,TGCAGCGTTGCCAGCTACAATGAGCAGTTCTTC,CSVASYNEQFF
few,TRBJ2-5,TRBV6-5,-,TGTGCCAGCAGTTTATGGGGGGAGCAAGAGACCCAGTACTTC,CASSLWGEQETQYF
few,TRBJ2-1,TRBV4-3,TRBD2,TGCGCCAGCAGCCAAGCACTAGCGGGAGGGGAGCCAATCTACAATGAGCAGTTCTTC,CASSQALAGGEPIYNEQFF
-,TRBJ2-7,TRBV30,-,TGTGCCTGGAAGGGGGGCGGGGACGAGCAGTACTTC,CAWKGGGDEQYF
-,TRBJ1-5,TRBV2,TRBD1,TGTGCCAGCAGTGAGGACGGGACAGACTCCAATCAGCCCCAGCATTTT,CASSEDGTDSNQPQHF
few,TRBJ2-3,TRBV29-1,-,TGCAGCGTTGACACACTAGCTACCACAGATACGCAGTATTTT,CSVDTLATTDTQYF
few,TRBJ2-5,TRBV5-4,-,TGTGCCAGCAGCTCACAGGGCCAAGAGACCCAGTACTTC,CASSSQGQETQYF
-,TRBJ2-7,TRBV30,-,TGTGCCTGGAGTCATACAGGGAGGGCTCGGCAGTACTTC,CAWSHTGRARQYF
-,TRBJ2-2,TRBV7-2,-,TGTGCCACGGGAGTTTGGACCGGGGAGCTGTTTTTT,CATGVWTGELFF
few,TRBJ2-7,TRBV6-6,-,TGTGCCAGCAGTTACTCCGGGGAATACGAGCAGTACTTC,CASSYSGEYEQYF
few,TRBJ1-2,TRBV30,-,TGTGCCTGGAGTGTTGGGGGTGGCTACACCTTC,CAWSVGGGYTF
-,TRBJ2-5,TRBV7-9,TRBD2,TGTGCCAGCAGCTTTGTCGGGACTAGCGGGGTCCAAGAGACCCAGTACTTC,CASSFVGTSGVQETQYF
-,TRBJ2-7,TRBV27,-,TGTGCCAGCAGTCTACAACCCGGGGCCTACGAGCAGTACTTC,CASSLQPGAYEQYF
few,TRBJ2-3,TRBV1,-,TGCCCTTCCCTAGCGCGGGAGCGCAGAGATACGCAGTATTTT,CPSLARERRDTQYF
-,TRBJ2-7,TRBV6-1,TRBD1,TGTGCCAGCAGTGAACTGGGACAGGGTTATCTCTTGCAGTACTTC,CASSELGQGYLLQYF
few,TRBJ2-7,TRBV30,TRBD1,TGTGCCTGGAGGGCCGACAGGGTCTACTACGAGCAGTACTTC,CAWRADRVYYEQYF
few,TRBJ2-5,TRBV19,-,TGTGCCAGTAGGCAGACAGGCGCTCTCCAAGAGACCCAGTACTTC,CASRQTGALQETQYF
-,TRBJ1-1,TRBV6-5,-,TGTGCCAGCAGTTGGGAGAGGGGCACTGAAGCTTTCTTT,CASSWERGTEAFF
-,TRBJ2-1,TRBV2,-,TGTGCCAGCAGGGTCGACCGAGTGGGGGGCACTGAGCAGTTCTTC,CASRVDRVGGTEQFF
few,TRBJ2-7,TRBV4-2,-,TGTGCCAGCAGCCAAGCTACTCGCGACTACGAGCAGTACTTC,CASSQATRDYEQYF
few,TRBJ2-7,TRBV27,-,TGTGCCAGCAGGGAAAGGGGGGGGCGGCAGTACTTC,CASRERGGRQYF
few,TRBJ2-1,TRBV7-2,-,TGTGCCAGCAGCACGGACTACCTCAATGAGCAGTTCTTC,CASSTDYLNEQFF
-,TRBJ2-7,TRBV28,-,TGTGCCAGCAGTTTTGGGGGAACCTACGAGCAGTACTTC,CASSFGGTYEQYF
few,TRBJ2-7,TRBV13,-,TGTGCCAGCAGCCTTAACAGGGCCCACGAGCAGTACTTC,CASSLNRAHEQYF
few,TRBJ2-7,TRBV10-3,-,TGTGCCACGTCGAGTAACTCCTACGAGCAGTACTTC,CATSSNSYEQYF
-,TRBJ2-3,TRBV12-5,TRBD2,TGTGCTAGTGGTTCGGGACTAGCTTTCACAGATACGCAGTATTTT,CASGSGLAFTDTQYF
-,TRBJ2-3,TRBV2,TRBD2,TGTGCCAGCAGCCTCAATGGGGGGGAAGAAGATACGCAGTATTTT,CASSLNGGEEDTQYF
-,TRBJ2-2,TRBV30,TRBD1,TGTGCCTGGAGTGTATCTCGGACAGGGAACACCGGGGAGCTGTTTTTT,CAWSVSRTGNTGELFF
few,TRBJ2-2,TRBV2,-,TGTGCCAGCAGGGAGATGAACACCGGGGAGCTGTTTTTT,CASREMNTGELFF
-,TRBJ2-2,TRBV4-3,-,TGCGCCAGCAGCCAAGATAACGGAGTCACCGGGGAGCTGTTTTTT,CASSQDNGVTGELFF
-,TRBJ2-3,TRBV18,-,TGTGCCAGCTCACCGTTCACAGATACGCAGTATTTT,CASSPFTDTQYF
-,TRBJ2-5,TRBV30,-,TGTGCCTGGAGGAGGACATCTGAGACCCAGTACTTC,CAWRRTSETQYF
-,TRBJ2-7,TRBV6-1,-,TGTGCCAGCAGTGAAGCTGGCGCTACCTACGAGCAGTACTTC,CASSEAGATYEQYF
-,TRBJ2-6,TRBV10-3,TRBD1,TGTGCCATCACAGGGGGCTTCTATGGGGCCAACGTCCTGACTTTC,CAITGGFYGANVLTF
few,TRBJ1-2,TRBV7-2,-,TGTGCCAGCAGCTTAGCGTCGGGGGCTGATGGCTACACCTTC,CASSLASGADGYTF
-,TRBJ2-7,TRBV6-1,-,TGTGCCAGCAGTGAGTTCTACGAGCAGTACTTC,CASSEFYEQYF
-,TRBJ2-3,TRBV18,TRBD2,TGTGCCAGCTCACCCCTAGCGGATAGCACAGATACGCAGTATTTT,CASSPLADSTDTQYF
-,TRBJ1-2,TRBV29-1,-,TGCAGCGTCGCTGTGGGGGGCGCGGGCTATGGCTACACCTTC,CSVAVGGAGYGYTF
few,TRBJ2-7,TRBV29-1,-,TGCAGCGTCCTCCCGGACAATCACGAGCAGTACTTC,CSVLPDNHEQYF
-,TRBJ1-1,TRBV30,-,TGTGCCTGGAGTGTACTACAGGGAGGGACTGAAGCTTTCTTT,CAWSVLQGGTEAFF